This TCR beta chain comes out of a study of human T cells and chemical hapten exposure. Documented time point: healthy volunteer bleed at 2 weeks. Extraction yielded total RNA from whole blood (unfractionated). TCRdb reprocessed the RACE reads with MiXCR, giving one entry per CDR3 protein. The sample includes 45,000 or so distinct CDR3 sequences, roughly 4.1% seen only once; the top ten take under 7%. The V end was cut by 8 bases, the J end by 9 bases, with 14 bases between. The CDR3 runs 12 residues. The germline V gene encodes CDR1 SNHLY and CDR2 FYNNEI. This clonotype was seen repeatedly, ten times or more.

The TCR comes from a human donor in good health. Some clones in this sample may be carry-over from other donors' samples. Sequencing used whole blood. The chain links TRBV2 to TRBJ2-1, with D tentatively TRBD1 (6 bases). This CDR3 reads CASGTGFGEQFF. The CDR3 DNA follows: TGTGCCAGCGGAACAGGGTTCGGTGAGCAGTTCTTC.